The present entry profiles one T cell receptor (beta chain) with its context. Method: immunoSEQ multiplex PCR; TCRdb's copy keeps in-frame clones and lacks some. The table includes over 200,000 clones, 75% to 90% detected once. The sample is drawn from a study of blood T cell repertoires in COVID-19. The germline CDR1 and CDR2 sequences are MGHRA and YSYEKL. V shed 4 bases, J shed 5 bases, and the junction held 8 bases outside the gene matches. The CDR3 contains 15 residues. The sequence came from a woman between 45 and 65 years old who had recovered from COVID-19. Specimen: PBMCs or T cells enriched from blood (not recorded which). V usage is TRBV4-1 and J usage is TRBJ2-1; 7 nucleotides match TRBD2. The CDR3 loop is CASSPRGDLDNEQFF. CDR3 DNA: TGCGCCAGCAGCCCTCGGGGGGACCTCGACAATGAGCAGTTCTTC.